Detailed here is one T cell receptor beta chain. As yet, its antigen is unknown. These data belong to a study of OX40 agonist ivuxolimab in advanced cancers. Using immunoSEQ multiplex PCR, the repertoire was profiled, and TCRdb retains in-frame clones only, with some absent. The sample consists of 50,000 to 65,000 clones, around nine tenths of them appearing once. The CDR3 is 15 amino acids. The trim removed 4 bases at V and 6 bases at J, leaving 6 bases unmatched. From germline, CDR1 is MNHNS and CDR2 SASEGT. Findings of the study overall: Averaging showed that CD8+ T cells had more expanded clones than CD4+ did.

The TCR comes from an adult with an advanced solid tumor such as melanoma, head and neck, liver or kidney cancer. The sample was CD4+ or CD8+ T cells sorted from blood, taken in a trial of the OX40 agonist ivuxolimab. The gene calls are TRBV6-1 and TRBJ2-3, with 11 bases lining up with TRBD2. The CDR3 sequence is CASSGRTSGSDTQYF. CDR3 sequence (DNA): TGTGCCAGCAGTGGTCGGACTAGCGGGTCGGATACGCAGTATTTT.